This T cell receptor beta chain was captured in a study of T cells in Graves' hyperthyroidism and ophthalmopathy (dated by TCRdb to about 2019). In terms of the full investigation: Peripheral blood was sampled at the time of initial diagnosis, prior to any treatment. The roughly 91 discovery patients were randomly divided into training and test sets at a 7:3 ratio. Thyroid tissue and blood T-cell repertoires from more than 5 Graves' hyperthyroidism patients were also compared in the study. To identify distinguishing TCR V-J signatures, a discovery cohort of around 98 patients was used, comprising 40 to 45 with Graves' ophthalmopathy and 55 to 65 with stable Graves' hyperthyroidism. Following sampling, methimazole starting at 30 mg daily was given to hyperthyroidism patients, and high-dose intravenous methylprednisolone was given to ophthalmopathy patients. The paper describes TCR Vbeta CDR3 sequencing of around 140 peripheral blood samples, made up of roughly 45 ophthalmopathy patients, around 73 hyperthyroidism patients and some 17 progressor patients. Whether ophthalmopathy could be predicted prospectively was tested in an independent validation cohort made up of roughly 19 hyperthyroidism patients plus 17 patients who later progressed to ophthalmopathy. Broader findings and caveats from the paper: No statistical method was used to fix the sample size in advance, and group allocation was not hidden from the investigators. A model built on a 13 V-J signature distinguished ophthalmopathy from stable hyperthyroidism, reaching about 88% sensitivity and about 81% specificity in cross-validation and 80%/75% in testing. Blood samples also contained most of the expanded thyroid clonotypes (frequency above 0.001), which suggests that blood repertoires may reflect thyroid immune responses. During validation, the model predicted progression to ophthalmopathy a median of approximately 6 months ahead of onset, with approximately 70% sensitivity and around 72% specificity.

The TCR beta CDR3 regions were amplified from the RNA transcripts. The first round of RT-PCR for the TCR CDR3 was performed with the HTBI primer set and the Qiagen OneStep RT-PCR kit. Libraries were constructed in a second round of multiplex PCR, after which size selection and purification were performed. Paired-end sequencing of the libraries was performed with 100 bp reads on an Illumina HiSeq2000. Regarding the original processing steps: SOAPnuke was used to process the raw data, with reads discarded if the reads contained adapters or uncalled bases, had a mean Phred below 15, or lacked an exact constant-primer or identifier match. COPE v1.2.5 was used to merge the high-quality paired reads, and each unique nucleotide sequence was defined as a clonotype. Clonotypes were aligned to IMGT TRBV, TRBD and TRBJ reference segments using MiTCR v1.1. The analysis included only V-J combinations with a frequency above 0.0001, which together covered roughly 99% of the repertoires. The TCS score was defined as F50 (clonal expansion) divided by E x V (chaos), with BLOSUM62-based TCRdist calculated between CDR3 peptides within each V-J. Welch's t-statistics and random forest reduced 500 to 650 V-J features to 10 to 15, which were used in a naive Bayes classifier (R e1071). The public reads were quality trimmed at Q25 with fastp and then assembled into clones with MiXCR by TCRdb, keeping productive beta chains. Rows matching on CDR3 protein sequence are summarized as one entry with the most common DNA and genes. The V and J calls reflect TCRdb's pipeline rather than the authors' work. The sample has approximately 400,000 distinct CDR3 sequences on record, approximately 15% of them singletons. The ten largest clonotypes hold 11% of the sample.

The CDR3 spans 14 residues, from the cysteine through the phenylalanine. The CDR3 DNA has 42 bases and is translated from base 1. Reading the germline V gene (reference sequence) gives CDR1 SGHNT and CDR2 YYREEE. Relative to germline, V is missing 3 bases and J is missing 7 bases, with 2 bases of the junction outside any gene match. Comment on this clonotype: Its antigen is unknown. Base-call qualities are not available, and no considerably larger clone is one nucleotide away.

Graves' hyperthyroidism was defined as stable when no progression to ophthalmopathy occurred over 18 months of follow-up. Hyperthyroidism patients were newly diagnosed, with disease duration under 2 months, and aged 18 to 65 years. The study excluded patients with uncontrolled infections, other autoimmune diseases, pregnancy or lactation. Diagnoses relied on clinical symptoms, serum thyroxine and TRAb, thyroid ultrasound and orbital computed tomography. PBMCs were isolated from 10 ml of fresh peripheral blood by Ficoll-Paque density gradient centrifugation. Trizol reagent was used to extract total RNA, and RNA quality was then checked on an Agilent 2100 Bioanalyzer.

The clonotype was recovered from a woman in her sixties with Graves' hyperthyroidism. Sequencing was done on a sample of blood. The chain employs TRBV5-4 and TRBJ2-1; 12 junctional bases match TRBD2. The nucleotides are TGTGCCAGCAGCTCGACTAGCGGGGGTAATGAGCAGTTCTTC. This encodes CASSSTSGGNEQFF.